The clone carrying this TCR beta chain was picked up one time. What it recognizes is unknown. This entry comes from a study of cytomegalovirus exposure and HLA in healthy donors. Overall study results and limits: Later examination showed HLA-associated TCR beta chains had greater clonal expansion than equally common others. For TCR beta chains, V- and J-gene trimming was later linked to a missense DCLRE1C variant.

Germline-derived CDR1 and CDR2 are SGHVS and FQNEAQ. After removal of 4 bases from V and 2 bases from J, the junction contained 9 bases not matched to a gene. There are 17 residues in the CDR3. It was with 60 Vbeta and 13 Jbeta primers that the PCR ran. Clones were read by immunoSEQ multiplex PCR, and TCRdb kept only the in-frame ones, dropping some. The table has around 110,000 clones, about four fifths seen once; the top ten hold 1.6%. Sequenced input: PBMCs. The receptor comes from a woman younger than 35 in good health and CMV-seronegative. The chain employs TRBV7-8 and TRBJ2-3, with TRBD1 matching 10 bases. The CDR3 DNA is TGTGCCAGCAGCTCCGAGGGGACAGGGGCCATCACAGATACGCAGTATTTT. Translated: CASSSEGTGAITDTQYF.